This is a list of T cell receptor beta chains from one sample in a study of blood T cell repertoires in COVID-19. Method: immunoSEQ multiplex PCR; TCRdb's copy keeps in-frame clones and lacks some. Of a few hundred thousand clones detected, around 89% appear once; the ten largest clones hold 2.1%. The material sequenced was peripheral blood. These TCRs come from a woman aged 60 to 75 with COVID-19, enrolled during active disease. Each CDR3 is given with its conserved first and last residue. Fields, in order: clone size, D gene, V gene, J gene, CDR3 length, CDR3 DNA, CDR3 protein. D genes are given only for firm matches. The size entry is marked missing in some rows and otherwise reads once, few, many or a size class.

>.|.|TRBV30|TRBJ1-2|14
TGTGCCTGGAGTCTCCCCGGCAGGGCTTATGGCTACACCTTC
CAWSLPGRAYGYTF
>.|.|TRBV7-2|TRBJ1-5|14
TGTGCCAGCAGCTTAAACGGCCGAGGTCAGTTCCAGCATTTT
CASSLNGRGQFQHF
>.|TRBD2|TRBV9|TRBJ2-1|16
TGTGCCAGCAGCCCCCCGAGCGGGGGCTCCTACAATGAGCAGTTCTTC
CASSPPSGGSYNEQFF
>.|.|TRBV18|TRBJ1-2|15
TGTGCCAGCTCACCCACTAAAAGGACACTCGAAGGCTACACCTTC
CASSPTKRTLEGYTF
>.|.|TRBV19|TRBJ2-7|13
TGTGCCAGTAGTATCCTCCCCGGCGGCGAGCAGTACTTC
CASSILPGGEQYF
>.|.|TRBV27|TRBJ1-3|15
TGTGCCAGCAGTTTATCCGGGAGCTCTGGAAACACCATATATTTT
CASSLSGSSGNTIYF
>.|.|TRBV5-1|TRBJ2-7|12
TGCGCCAGCAGCTTGGTCTACTACGAGCAGTACTTC
CASSLVYYEQYF
>once|TRBD1|TRBV3-1/TRBV3-2|TRBJ2-2|17
TGTGCCAGCAGCCAACCTCCGGGACAGGAAGGGACCGGGGAGCTGTTTTTT
CASSQPPGQEGTGELFF
>few|.|TRBV7-2|TRBJ1-1|14
TGTGCCAGCAGCTTTTCAGGGAAGGGAACTGAAGCTTTCTTT
CASSFSGKGTEAFF
>.|TRBD1|TRBV5-1|TRBJ2-7|17
TGCGCCAGCAGCTTGGGGACAGGGGCTCCGGTGACCTACGAGCAGTACTTC
CASSLGTGAPVTYEQYF
>.|.|TRBV6-1|TRBJ2-5|14
TGTGCCAGCAGTGAACCAGGGGTGCAAGAGACCCAGTACTTC
CASSEPGVQETQYF
>.|.|TRBV7-2|TRBJ1-6|15
TGTGCCAGCAGCTTAGGTGCCGGTCCCTGGGAGGCCCTCCACTTT
CASSLGAGPWEALHF
>.|.|TRBV2|TRBJ2-2|13
TGTGCCAGCAGTAAGGAGGTATCCGGGGAGCTGTTTTTT
CASSKEVSGELFF
>.|.|TRBV25-1|TRBJ1-1|12
TGTGCCAGCAGCCTACAGGACACTGAAGCTTTCTTT
CASSLQDTEAFF
>.|TRBD1|TRBV11-2|TRBJ1-1|15
TGTGCCAGCAGACCCACGGACAGGGCTTACACTGAAGCTTTCTTT
CASRPTDRAYTEAFF
>few|TRBD1|TRBV10-3|TRBJ1-1|14
TGTGCCATCAGTAGACAGGGGGCGGACACTGAAGCTTTCTTT
CAISRQGADTEAFF
>.|.|TRBV10-2|TRBJ2-5|11
TGCGCCAGCAGGCACGGGGGAGACCAGTACTTC
CASRHGGDQYF
>.|TRBD2|TRBV7-9|TRBJ2-1|17
TGTGCCAGCAGCTTAGTCCTTTATAGCGGGGGGTCCAATGAGCAGTTCTTC
CASSLVLYSGGSNEQFF
>.|.|TRBV3-1/TRBV3-2|TRBJ1-1|14
TGTGCCAGCAGCCATAACAGACCAAACACTGAAGCTTTCTTT
CASSHNRPNTEAFF
>.|.|TRBV7-3|TRBJ1-4|15
TGTGCCAGCAGCGAAGGGGGGGCGCCTAATGAAAAACTGTTTTTT
CASSEGGAPNEKLFF
>.|.|TRBV5-8|TRBJ1-6|15
TGTGCCAGCAGCTTTGGGGGAGGGAGTAATTCACCCCTCCACTTT
CASSFGGGSNSPLHF
>.|TRBD1|TRBV5-6|TRBJ1-1|14
TGTGCCAGCAGCCCAGGGACAGGCTACACTGAAGCTTTCTTT
CASSPGTGYTEAFF
>.|TRBD1|TRBV18|TRBJ1-2|15
TGTGCCAGCTCATTTTCCGGGACAGGGCTCTATGGCTACACCTTC
CASSFSGTGLYGYTF